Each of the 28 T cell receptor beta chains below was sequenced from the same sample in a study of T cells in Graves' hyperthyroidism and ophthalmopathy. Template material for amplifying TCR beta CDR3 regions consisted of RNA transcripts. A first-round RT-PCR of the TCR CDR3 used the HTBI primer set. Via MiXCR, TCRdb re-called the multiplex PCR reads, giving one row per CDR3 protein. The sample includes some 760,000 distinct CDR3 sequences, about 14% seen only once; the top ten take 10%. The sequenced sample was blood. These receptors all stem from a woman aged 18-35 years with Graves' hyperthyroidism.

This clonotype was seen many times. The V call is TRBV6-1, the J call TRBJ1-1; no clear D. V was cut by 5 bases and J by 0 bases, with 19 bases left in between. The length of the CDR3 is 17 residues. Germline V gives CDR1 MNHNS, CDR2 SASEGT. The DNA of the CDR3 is TGTGCCAGCAGTTTTTCGGGAAAAGGAGTAATGAACACTGAAGCTTTCTTT. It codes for CASSFSGKGVMNTEAFF.

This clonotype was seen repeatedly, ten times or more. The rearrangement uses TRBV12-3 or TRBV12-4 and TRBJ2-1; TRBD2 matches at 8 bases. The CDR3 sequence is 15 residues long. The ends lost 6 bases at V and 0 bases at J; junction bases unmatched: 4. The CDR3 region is CASRVTSGSYNEQFF. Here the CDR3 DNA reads TGTGCCAGCAGGGTCACTAGCGGCTCCTACAATGAGCAGTTCTTC.

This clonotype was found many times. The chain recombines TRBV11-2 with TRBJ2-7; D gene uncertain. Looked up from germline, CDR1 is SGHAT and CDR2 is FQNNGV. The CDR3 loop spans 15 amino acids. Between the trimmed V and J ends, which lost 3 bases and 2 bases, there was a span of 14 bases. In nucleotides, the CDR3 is TGTGCCAGCAGCTTCCACCCCGACACCACCTACGAGCAGTACTTC. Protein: CASSFHPDTTYEQYF.

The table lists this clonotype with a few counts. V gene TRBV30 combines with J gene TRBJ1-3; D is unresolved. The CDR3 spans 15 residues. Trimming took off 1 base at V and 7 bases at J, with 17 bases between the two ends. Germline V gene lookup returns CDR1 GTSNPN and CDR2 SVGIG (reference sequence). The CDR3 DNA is TGTGCCTGGAGTGCACTTCTGGTCCCCGGGAACACCATATATTTT. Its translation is CAWSALLVPGNTIYF.

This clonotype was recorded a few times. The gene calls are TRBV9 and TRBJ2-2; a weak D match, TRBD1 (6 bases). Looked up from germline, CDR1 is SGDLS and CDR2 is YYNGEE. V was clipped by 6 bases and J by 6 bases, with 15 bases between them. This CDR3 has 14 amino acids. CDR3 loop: CASKGHQSPGELFF. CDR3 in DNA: TGTGCCAGCAAGGGACACCAATCACCCGGGGAGCTGTTTTTT. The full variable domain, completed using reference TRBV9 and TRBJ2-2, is DSGVTQTPKHLITATGQRVTLRCSPRSGDLSVYWYQQSLDQGLQFLIQYYNGEERAKGNILERFSAQQFPDLHSELNLSSLELGDSALYFCASKGHQSPGELFFGEGSRLTVL.

For the CDR3, the DNA is TGTGCCAGCAGTTCGGGGGCATTAAAGTATTTT. Translated, it gives CASSSGALKYF. This chain joins TRBV28 and TRBJ2-3; D assignment may be TRBD1 or TRBD2 (6 bases each). Germline values: CDR1 MDHEN, CDR2 SYDVKM. CDR3 length equals 11 residues. Deletions cut 4 bases from V and 13 bases from J, with 12 bases between.

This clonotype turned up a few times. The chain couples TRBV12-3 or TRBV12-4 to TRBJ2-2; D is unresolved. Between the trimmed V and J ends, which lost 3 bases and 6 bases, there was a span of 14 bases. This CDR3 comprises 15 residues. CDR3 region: CASSFEVDRSGELFF. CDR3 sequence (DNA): TGTGCCAGCAGTTTCGAGGTGGATCGGTCCGGGGAGCTGTTTTTT.

The CDR3 loop is CATSDLSGGEQETQYF. DNA for the CDR3: TGTGCCACCAGTGACCTGTCGGGAGGGGAACAAGAGACCCAGTACTTC. The chain is built from TRBV24-1 and TRBJ2-5, with 8 bases aligning to TRBD2. Germline loops: CDR1 KGHDR, CDR2 SFDVKD. The J segment lost 2 bases and the V segment lost 4 bases, leaving 8 bases of the junction unmatched. This CDR3 has 16 amino acids.

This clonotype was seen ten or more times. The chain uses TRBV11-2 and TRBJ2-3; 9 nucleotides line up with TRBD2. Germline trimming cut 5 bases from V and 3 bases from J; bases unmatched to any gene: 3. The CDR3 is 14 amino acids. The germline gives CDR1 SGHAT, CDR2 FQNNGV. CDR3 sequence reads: CASSILAGTDTQYF. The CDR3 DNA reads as TGTGCCAGCAGCATTCTAGCGGGGACAGATACGCAGTATTTT.

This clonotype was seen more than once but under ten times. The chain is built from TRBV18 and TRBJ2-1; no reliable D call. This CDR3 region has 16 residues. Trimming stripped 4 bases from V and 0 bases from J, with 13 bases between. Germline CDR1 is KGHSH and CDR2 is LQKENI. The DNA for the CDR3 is TGTGCCAGCTCACATCCATCCCAGTTCTCCTACAATGAGCAGTTCTTC. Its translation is CASSHPSQFSYNEQFF.

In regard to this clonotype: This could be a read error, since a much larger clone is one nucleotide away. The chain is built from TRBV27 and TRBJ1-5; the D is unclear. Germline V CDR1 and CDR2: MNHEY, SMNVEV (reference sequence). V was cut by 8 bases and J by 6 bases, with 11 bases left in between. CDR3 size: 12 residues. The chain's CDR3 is CASGYPGQPQHF. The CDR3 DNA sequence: TGTGCCAGCGGCTACCCCGGTCAGCCCCAGCATTTT.

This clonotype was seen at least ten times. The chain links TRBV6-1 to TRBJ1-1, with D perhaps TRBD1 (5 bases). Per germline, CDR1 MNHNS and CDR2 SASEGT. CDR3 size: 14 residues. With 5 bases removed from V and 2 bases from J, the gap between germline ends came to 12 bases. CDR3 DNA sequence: TGTGCCAGCAGTATCCAGGGAAGAAACACTGAAGCTTTCTTT. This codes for CASSIQGRNTEAFF.

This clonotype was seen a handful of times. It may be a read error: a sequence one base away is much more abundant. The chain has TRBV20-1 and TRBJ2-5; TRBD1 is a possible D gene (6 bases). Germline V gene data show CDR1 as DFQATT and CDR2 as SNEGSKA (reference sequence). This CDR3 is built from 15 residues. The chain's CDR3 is CSARDHGDTQETRYF. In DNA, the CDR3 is TGCAGTGCTAGAGATCACGGGGACACCCAAGAGACCCGGTACTTC.

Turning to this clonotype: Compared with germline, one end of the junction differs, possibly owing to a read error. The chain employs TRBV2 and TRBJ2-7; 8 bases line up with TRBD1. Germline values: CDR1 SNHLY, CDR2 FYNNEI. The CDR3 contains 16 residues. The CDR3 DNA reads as TGTGCCGGCAGCCAACCTCGGACAGGGAAGGTCTACGAGCAGTACTTC. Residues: CAGSQPRTGKVYEQYF.

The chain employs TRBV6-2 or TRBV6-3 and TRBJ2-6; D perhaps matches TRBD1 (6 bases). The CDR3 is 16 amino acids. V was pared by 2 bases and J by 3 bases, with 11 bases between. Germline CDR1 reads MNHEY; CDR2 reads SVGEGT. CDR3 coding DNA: TGTGCCAGCAGTTACCAGGGGATGCTTGGGGCCAACGTCCTGACTTTC. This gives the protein CASSYQGMLGANVLTF.

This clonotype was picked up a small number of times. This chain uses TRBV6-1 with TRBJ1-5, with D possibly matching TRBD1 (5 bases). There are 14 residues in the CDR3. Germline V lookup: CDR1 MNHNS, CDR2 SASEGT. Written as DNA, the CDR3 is TGTGTCGTAGGAGTAGGGGTCGGCAATCAGCCCCAGCATTTT. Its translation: CVVGVGVGNQPQHF.

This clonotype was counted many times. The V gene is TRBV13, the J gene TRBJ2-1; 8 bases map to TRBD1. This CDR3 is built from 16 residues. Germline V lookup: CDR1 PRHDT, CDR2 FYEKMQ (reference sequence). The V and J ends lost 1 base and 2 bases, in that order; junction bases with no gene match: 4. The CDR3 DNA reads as TGTGCCAGCAGCTTAGACGGACAGGGTACCTACAATGAGCAGTTCTTC. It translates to CASSLDGQGTYNEQFF.

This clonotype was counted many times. In DNA, the CDR3 is TGTGCCAGCAGCCTCAAGGGAGCCGGTGCTAATGAAAAACTGTTTTTT. As protein: CASSLKGAGANEKLFF. The rearrangement uses TRBV3-1 and TRBJ1-4; D gene ambiguous. The germline V gene has CDR1 LGHDT and CDR2 YNNKEL (reference sequence). The CDR3 covers 16 residues. The V gene lost 4 bases and the J gene lost 3 bases, with 15 bases spanning the gap. The full variable domain, with the rest looked up from reference TRBV3-1 and TRBJ1-4, is DTAVSQTPKYLVTQMGNDKSIKCEQNLGHDTMYWYKQDSKKFLKIMFSYNNKELIINETVPNRFSPKSPDKAHLNLHINSLELGDSAVYFCASSLKGAGANEKLFFGSGTQLSVL.

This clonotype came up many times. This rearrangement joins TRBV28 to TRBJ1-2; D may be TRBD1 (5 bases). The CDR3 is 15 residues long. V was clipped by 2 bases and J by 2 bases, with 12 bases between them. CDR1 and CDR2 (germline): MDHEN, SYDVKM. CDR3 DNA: TGTGCCAGCAGTTTACGGGTGCGGGGGAACTATGGCTACACCTTC. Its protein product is CASSLRVRGNYGYTF.

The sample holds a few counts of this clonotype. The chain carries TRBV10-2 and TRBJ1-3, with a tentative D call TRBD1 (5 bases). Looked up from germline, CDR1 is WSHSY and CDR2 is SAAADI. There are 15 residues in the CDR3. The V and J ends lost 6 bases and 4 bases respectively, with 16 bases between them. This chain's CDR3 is CASSPDGTGGNTIYF. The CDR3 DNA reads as TGCGCCAGCAGCCCCGATGGGACGGGCGGAAACACCATATATTTT.

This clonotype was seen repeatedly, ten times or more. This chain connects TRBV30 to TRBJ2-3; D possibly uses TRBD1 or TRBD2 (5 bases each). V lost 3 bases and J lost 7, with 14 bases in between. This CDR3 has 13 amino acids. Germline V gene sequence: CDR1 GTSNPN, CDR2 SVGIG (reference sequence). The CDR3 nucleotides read TGTGCCTGGAGGACACCCCGGGGACATACGCAGTATTTT. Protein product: CAWRTPRGHTQYF.

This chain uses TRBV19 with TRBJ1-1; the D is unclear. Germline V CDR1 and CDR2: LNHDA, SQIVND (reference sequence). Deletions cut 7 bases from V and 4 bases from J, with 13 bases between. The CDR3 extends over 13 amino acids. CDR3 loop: CASKRVLSTEAFF. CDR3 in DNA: TGTGCCAGTAAGCGGGTACTTAGCACTGAAGCTTTCTTT.

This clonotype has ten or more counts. The CDR3 bases are TGTGCCAGCAGCTTAGTCACTAGCGGGAGTTACAATGAGCAGTTCTTC. Translating it yields CASSLVTSGSYNEQFF. The J gene is TRBJ2-1, the V gene TRBV7-2; TRBD2 aligns across 11 bases. The CDR3 has 16 residues. The V and J ends lost 1 base and 4 bases, in that order; junction bases with no gene match: 3. CDR1 and CDR2 from the germline V gene are SGHTA and FQGNSA.

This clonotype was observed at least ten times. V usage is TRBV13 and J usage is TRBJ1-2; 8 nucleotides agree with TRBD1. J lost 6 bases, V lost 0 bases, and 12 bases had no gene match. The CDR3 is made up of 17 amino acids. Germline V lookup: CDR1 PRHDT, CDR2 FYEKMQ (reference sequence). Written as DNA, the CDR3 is TGTGCCAGCAGCTTAGGTTTCCGGGCAGGGGGCAACGATGGCTACACCTTC. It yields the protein CASSLGFRAGGNDGYTF.

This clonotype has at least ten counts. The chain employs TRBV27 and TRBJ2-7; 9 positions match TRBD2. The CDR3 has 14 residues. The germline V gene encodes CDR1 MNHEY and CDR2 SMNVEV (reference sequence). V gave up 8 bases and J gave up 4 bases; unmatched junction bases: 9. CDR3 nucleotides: TGTGCCAGCCGGACGACTAGCGGTCATTACGAGCAGTACTTC. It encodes CASRTTSGHYEQYF.

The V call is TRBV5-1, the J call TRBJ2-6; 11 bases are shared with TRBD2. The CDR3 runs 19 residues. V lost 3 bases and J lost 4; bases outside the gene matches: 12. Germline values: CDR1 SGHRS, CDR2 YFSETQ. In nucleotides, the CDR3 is TGCGCCAGCAGCTCAACTAGCGGGAGAGCCCTATCCGGGGCCAACGTCCTGACTTTC. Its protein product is CASSSTSGRALSGANVLTF.

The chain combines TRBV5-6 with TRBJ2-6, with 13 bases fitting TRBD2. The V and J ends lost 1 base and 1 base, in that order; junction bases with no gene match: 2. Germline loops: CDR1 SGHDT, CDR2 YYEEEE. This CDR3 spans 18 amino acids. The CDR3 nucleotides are TGTGCCAGCAGCTTGTTGGGACTAGCGGGATCTGGGGCCAACGTCCTGACTTTC. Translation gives CASSLLGLAGSGANVLTF. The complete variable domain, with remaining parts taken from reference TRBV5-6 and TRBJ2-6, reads DAGVTQSPTHLIKTRGQQVTLRCSPKSGHDTVSWYQQALGQGPQFIFQYYEEEERQRGNFPDRFSGHQFPNYSSELNVNALLLGDSALYLCASSLLGLAGSGANVLTFGAGSRLTVL.

The CDR3 DNA follows: TGCAGTGCTAGAGTCGGGACTAGCGGGCTCGAGCAGTTCTTC. It yields the protein CSARVGTSGLEQFF. This chain links TRBV20-1 with TRBJ2-1; 12 bases fit TRBD2. The length of the CDR3 is 14 residues. Trimming cost V 1 base and J 10 bases; bases outside gene matches: 5. In germline, CDR1 is DFQATT, CDR2 SNEGSKA (reference sequence).